This TCR beta chain was sequenced during a study of blood T cell repertoires in COVID-19. Study-wide context: Nucleic acid was either cDNA or gDNA, and it came from T cells, B-cell-depleted T cells, or PBMCs.

Using immunoSEQ multiplex PCR, the repertoire was profiled, and TCRdb retains in-frame clones only, with some absent. The sample includes about 190,000 clones, more than 80% of them seen just once. With 2 bases clipped from V and 2 bases from J, the junction kept 1 base outside the gene matches. CDR3 length: 15 amino acids. The germline gives CDR1 SGHRS, CDR2 YFSETQ. The chain couples TRBV5-1 to TRBJ2-3; 11 nucleotides match TRBD2. This TCR derives from a man between 45 and 60 years old with acute or convalescent COVID-19. Sequenced: peripheral blood. This chain's CDR3 is CASSLLAGATDTQYF. In DNA form, the CDR3 reads TGCGCCAGCAGCTTACTAGCGGGAGCCACAGATACGCAGTATTTT.